One sample yielded the 30 T cell receptor beta chains listed below, sequenced in a study of molecular identifiers for immune sequencing clone quantification. TCRdb used MiXCR to reprocess the PCR reads, holding one entry per CDR3 protein. The sample shows about 640,000 distinct CDR3 sequences, 20% of them seen only once. The specimen was naive CD8+ T cells from blood, with Jurkat cell RNA spiked in. Subset reported: FACS-sorted CD8+CD4-CCR7+CD45RA+ naive T cells. The receptor set was obtained from a human donor in good health. Some libraries in this study had Jurkat cell RNA spiked in.

The chain links TRBV4-3 to TRBJ2-3; the match to TRBD1 covers 8 bases. This CDR3 has 18 residues. Germline-derived CDR1 and CDR2 are LGHNA and YSLEER. Germline trimming cut 0 bases from V and 2 bases from J; bases unmatched to any gene: 10. The CDR3 here is CASSQDWSGGADTDTQYF. Written as DNA, the CDR3 is TGCGCCAGCAGCCAAGATTGGTCAGGGGGCGCGGACACAGATACGCAGTATTTT.

Concerning this clonotype itself: This sequence may be a read error, since a much larger clone differs from it by one base. The rearrangement joins TRBV15 to TRBJ1-2; D might be TRBD1 (5 bases). The V and J ends lost 4 bases and 5 bases respectively, with 14 bases between them. The germline gives CDR1 LNHNV, CDR2 YYDKDF (reference sequence). This CDR3 comprises 14 residues. The CDR3 loop reads CATSNWNRPYGYTF. CDR3 coding DNA: TGTGCCACCAGCAACTGGAACAGGCCGTATGGCTACACCTTC.

This clonotype was recorded at least ten times. The V and J genes are TRBV20-1 and TRBJ2-7, with 7 bases aligning to TRBD1. The CDR3 totals 15 residues. Germline CDR1 DFQATT, CDR2 SNEGSKA (reference sequence). The trim removed 0 bases at V and 5 bases at J, leaving 10 bases unmatched. CDR3 amino acids: CSARDILGQANEQYF. The CDR3 DNA follows: TGCAGTGCTAGAGACATCCTAGGACAGGCTAACGAGCAGTACTTC.

In this sample, this clonotype turned up many times. The genes are TRBV4-1 and TRBJ2-7; the match to TRBD1 covers 11 bases. Germline values: CDR1 MGHRA, CDR2 YSYEKL. Trimming took 1 base from V and 3 from J; bases not matched to a gene: 2. There are 15 residues in the CDR3. The DNA for the CDR3 is TGCGCCAGCAGCCAAGTGGGACAGGGGGACTACGAGCAGTACTTC. This translates into CASSQVGQGDYEQYF.

For this clonotype: This may be a read error, as it is one base from a much larger clone. J is TRBJ2-7 and V is TRBV6-1; unclear D gene. Looked up from germline, CDR1 is MNHNS and CDR2 is SASEGT. The V gene lost 1 base and the J gene lost 0 bases, with 7 bases spanning the gap. The CDR3 totals 14 residues. This chain's CDR3 is CASSEVGYSYEQYF. In nucleotides, the CDR3 is TGTGCCAGCAGTGAAGTTGGCTACTCCTACGAGCAGTACTTC.

At least ten counts were recorded for this clonotype. The chain uses TRBV7-9 and TRBJ1-2; TRBD1 is a possible D gene (5 bases). The CDR3 has 14 amino acids. Trimming took 4 bases from V and 1 from J, leaving 10 bases between them. Germline V gene data show CDR1 as SEHNR and CDR2 as FQNEAQ (reference sequence). DNA of the CDR3: TGTGCCAGCAGCTCGACAGATCTTAACTATGGCTACACCTTC. This codes for CASSSTDLNYGYTF.

Comments on this clonotype: The CDR3 carries no conserved terminal phenylalanine or tryptophan, so it likely arises from a read error. The chain joins TRBV12-5 to TRBJ2-3; TRBD2 matches 10 bases. With V trimmed by 2 bases and J by 3 bases, 5 bases remained unmatched. The germline V gene has CDR1 LGHNT and CDR2 FRNRAP. The CDR3 extends over 16 amino acids. The CDR3 is CASGLLLAGKTDTQYL. In nucleotides, the CDR3 is TGTGCTAGTGGTTTGTTACTAGCGGGGAAGACAGATACGCAGTATCTT.

There are many counts of this clonotype. The genes are TRBV27 and TRBJ2-7; D possibly corresponds to TRBD1 (6 bases). CDR1 MNHEY and CDR2 SMNVEV come from the germline V gene (reference sequence). V lost 8 bases and J 0 bases, leaving 11 bases between the germline ends. The CDR3 totals 13 residues. Here the CDR3 DNA reads TGTGCCAGCGGGCCAGGGGTCTCCTACGAGCAGTACTTC. Translating gives CASGPGVSYEQYF.

This clonotype has only a few counts. V is TRBV6-2 or TRBV6-3 and J is TRBJ2-7; D not certain. The CDR3 runs to 14 residues. V shed 10 bases and J shed 3 bases, with 19 bases lying between them. The germline V gene encodes CDR1 MNHEY and CDR2 SVGEGT. This CDR3 is CATTWQENLYEQYF. The DNA for the CDR3 is TGTGCCACCACCTGGCAGGAGAACCTCTACGAGCAGTACTTC.

This clonotype was seen many times. The chain joins TRBV20-1 to TRBJ1-5; D gene uncertain. V was cut by 4 bases and J by 1 base, with 17 bases left in between. Germline V gives CDR1 DFQATT, CDR2 SNEGSKA (reference sequence). CDR3 size: 16 residues. In nucleotides, the CDR3 is TGCAGTGCTACCAAAGGTGGCCCTGCCAGCAATCAGCCCCAGCATTTT. This gives the protein CSATKGGPASNQPQHF.

This clonotype has ten or more counts. This rearrangement joins TRBV9 to TRBJ2-3, with TRBD2 matching 9 bases. The CDR3 extends over 16 amino acids. Losses at the gene ends were 0 bases for V and 2 bases for J; bases not matched to a gene: 4. CDR1 SGDLS and CDR2 YYNGEE come from the germline V gene. CDR3 DNA: TGTGCCAGCAGCGTAGAGGGCGGGGGGGCCACAGATACGCAGTATTTT. It translates to CASSVEGGGATDTQYF.

There are many counts of this clonotype. V gene TRBV12-3 or TRBV12-4 combines with J gene TRBJ1-1, with a tentative D call TRBD1 (5 bases). V shed 7 bases and J shed 6 bases, with 15 bases lying between them. The CDR3 is made up of 13 amino acids. CDR3 nucleotide sequence: TGTGCCAGCACCATAAACAGGATCCCTGAAGCTTTCTTT. This translates into CASTINRIPEAFF.

This clonotype was seen ten or more times. The rearrangement links TRBV9 to TRBJ2-2, with TRBD1 matching 7 bases. The CDR3 has 16 amino acids. CDR1 and CDR2 from the germline V gene are SGDLS and YYNGEE. The J segment lost 6 bases and the V segment lost 3 bases, leaving 11 bases of the junction unmatched. CDR3 coding DNA: TGTGCCAGCAGCGGCGGACAGGAAAGCACACCCGGGGAGCTGTTTTTT. Residues: CASSGGQESTPGELFF.

This clonotype was found many times. This chain connects TRBV5-1 to TRBJ2-1, with TRBD1 matching over 9 bases. Trimming took 5 bases from V and 7 from J; bases not matched to a gene: 7. The CDR3 is 14 residues long. CDR1 is SGHRS, CDR2 YFSETQ, per germline. This CDR3 reads CASRAGQGMNEQFF. CDR3 bases: TGCGCCAGCAGGGCGGGACAGGGAATGAATGAGCAGTTCTTC.

This clonotype was found many times. V is TRBV6-2 or TRBV6-3 and J is TRBJ2-3; 13 nucleotides match TRBD2. J gave up 14 bases and V 2 bases, and 7 bases lay outside the gene matches. This CDR3 has 14 amino acids. CDR1 and CDR2 (germline): MNHEY, SVGEGT. The CDR3 sequence: CASSYGLAGAHAYF. For the CDR3, the DNA is TGTGCCAGCAGTTACGGACTAGCGGGAGCCCACGCGTATTTT.

This clonotype has a count of ten or more. The V and J genes are TRBV12-3 or TRBV12-4 and TRBJ1-5; 7 nucleotides match TRBD1. The CDR3 runs 15 residues. Unmatched junction bases numbered 6, after V lost 1 base and J lost 6 bases. DNA of the CDR3: TGTGCCAGCAGTTTAGGACAGGGAGCCTCTCAGCCCCAGCATTTT. Translation gives CASSLGQGASQPQHF.

This clonotype was recorded at least ten times. V and J are TRBV30 and TRBJ1-1; the D gene is possibly TRBD1 (5 bases). The CDR3 is made up of 13 amino acids. CDR1 GTSNPN and CDR2 SVGIG come from the germline V gene (reference sequence). Trimming cost V 7 bases and J 1 base, with 13 bases left between them. The chain's CDR3 is CASQAGGNTEAFF. CDR3 sequence (DNA): TGTGCCTCCCAGGCGGGGGGGAACACTGAAGCTTTCTTT.

Remarks on this clonotype: Given a much more abundant clone one base away, this may be a read error. The chain couples TRBV5-4 to TRBJ2-3; the D is unclear. CDR1 is SGHNT, CDR2 YYREEE, per germline (reference sequence). This CDR3 comprises 12 residues. CDR3 nucleotide sequence: TGTGCCGGCAGGCCGCCAGGTCAGACGCAGTATTTT. This encodes CAGRPPGQTQYF.

Details on this clonotype: A single base separates this from a much larger clone, so it may be a read error. Since no conserved phenylalanine or tryptophan closes the CDR3, a read error is the likely cause. The V call is TRBV7-9, the J call TRBJ2-1; D not certain. V dropped 3 bases and J dropped 5 bases, with 14 bases sitting between them. The CDR3 extends over 15 amino acids. Looked up from germline, CDR1 is SEHNR and CDR2 is FQNEAQ (reference sequence). The CDR3 DNA is TGTGCCAGCAGCTTCGGGCCCCGAGGCCACAATGAGCAGTTCCTC. Amino acids: CASSFGPRGHNEQFL.

The rearrangement uses TRBV30 and TRBJ2-5; 7 bases fit TRBD1. With 0 bases clipped from V and 3 bases from J, the junction kept 4 bases outside the gene matches. The germline V gene has CDR1 GTSNPN and CDR2 SVGIG (reference sequence). The CDR3 totals 14 residues. CDR3 bases: TGTGCCTGGAGTGTACGCACAGGGGAAGAGACCCAGTACTTC. The encoded protein is CAWSVRTGEETQYF.

In this sample, this clonotype turned up once. This sequence may be a read error, since a much larger clone differs from it by one base. V is TRBV29-1 and J is TRBJ2-2; 9 bases line up with TRBD1. CDR1 SQVTM and CDR2 ANQGSEA come from the germline V gene. The length of the CDR3 is 14 residues. Unmatched junction bases numbered 8, after V lost 5 bases and J lost 7 bases. CDR3 bases: TGCAGCGTTAAGGGGACAGGGCTTGACGGGGAGCTGTTTTTT. It specifies CSVKGTGLDGELFF.

This clonotype was found a few times. V gene TRBV9 combines with J gene TRBJ1-1, with D unclear. V lost 3 bases to trimming and J lost 4 bases, with 13 bases between them. Germline CDR1 reads SGDLS; CDR2 reads YYNGEE. The CDR3 is made up of 14 amino acids. The CDR3 DNA reads TGTGCCAGCAGCGCTTTTTTTGGACCCACTGAAGCTTTCTTT. This translates into CASSAFFGPTEAFF.

This clonotype was recorded at least ten times. DNA for the CDR3: TGTGCCAGCATGACAGGGGGGTACACTGAAGCTTTCTTT. Translation: CASMTGGYTEAFF. V is TRBV7-9 and J is TRBJ1-1, with 9 bases fitting TRBD1. V lost 7 bases to trimming and J lost 3 bases; unmatched junction nucleotides: 3. Germline CDR1 SEHNR, CDR2 FQNEAQ (reference sequence). This CDR3 spans 13 amino acids.

This clonotype was found many times. The chain is built from TRBV7-9 and TRBJ2-3; D gene ambiguous. Between the trimmed V and J ends, which lost 6 bases and 4 bases, there was a span of 11 bases. Germline CDR1 is SEHNR and CDR2 is FQNEAQ (reference sequence). The CDR3 covers 13 residues. CDR3 protein: CASSSVEADTQYF. CDR3 nucleotide sequence: TGTGCCAGCAGTTCCGTCGAGGCAGATACGCAGTATTTT.

The rearrangement joins TRBV27 to TRBJ2-7, with no clear D. The V end was cut by 4 bases, the J end by 1 base, with 11 bases between. The CDR3 has 14 residues. CDR1 and CDR2 (germline): MNHEY, SMNVEV (reference sequence). CDR3 bases: TGTGCCAGCAGTTCGATCATCGGGTCCTACGAGCAGTACTTC. Its translation is CASSSIIGSYEQYF.

This clonotype was seen many times. The rearrangement uses TRBV12-5 and TRBJ2-1; D is perhaps TRBD1 (6 bases). This CDR3 has 19 residues. The V gene's germline CDR1 is LGHNT and CDR2 FRNRAP. Trimming took off 2 bases at V and 4 bases at J, with 24 bases between the two ends. The CDR3 loop is CASGLLPRRRTDVYNEQFF. The CDR3 nucleotides read TGTGCTAGTGGTTTGCTACCTAGGCGAAGGACAGACGTGTACAATGAGCAGTTCTTC.

In the case of this clonotype: This may be a read error: a much more frequent sequence differs by one nucleotide. The J gene is TRBJ1-5, the V gene TRBV19; D is uncertain. Germline V gene lookup returns CDR1 LNHDA and CDR2 SQIVND (reference sequence). The CDR3 has 13 amino acids. Trimming removed 8 bases at V and 6 bases at J, with 14 bases between. This CDR3 is CASGLGSPQPQHF. CDR3 nucleotides: TGTGCCAGTGGTCTGGGGAGCCCTCAGCCCCAGCATTTT.

In this sample, this clonotype turned up a few times. This rearrangement joins TRBV11-1 to TRBJ2-7; 7 bases are shared with TRBD1. This CDR3 region has 16 residues. Germline V gives CDR1 SGHAT, CDR2 FQDESV (reference sequence). The J segment lost 2 bases and the V segment lost 4 bases, leaving 11 bases of the junction unmatched. The CDR3 loop is CASSSVTTGWTYEQYF. The DNA for the CDR3 is TGTGCCAGCAGCTCGGTAACGACAGGGTGGACCTACGAGCAGTACTTC.

The chain links TRBV4-1 to TRBJ2-3; 12 positions agree with TRBD2. V trimming: 4 bases; J trimming: 3 bases; junction bases outside the gene matches: 14. This CDR3 is 19 amino acids long. Germline assignment: CDR1 MGHRA and CDR2 YSYEKL. The CDR3 loop is CASSPATSGSLLGTDTQYF. CDR3 coding DNA: TGCGCCAGCAGCCCCGCGACTAGCGGGAGTCTTTTGGGGACAGATACGCAGTATTTT.

Turning to this clonotype: The CDR3 carries no conserved terminal phenylalanine or tryptophan, so it likely arises from a read error. This sequence joins TRBV19 and TRBJ2-3, with D perhaps TRBD1 (5 bases). The CDR3 totals 14 residues. Germline CDR1 LNHDA, CDR2 SQIVND (reference sequence). Trimming shortened V by 1 base and J by 5 bases, and 10 bases separated the two germline ends. The CDR3 spells CASSIVQGGDTQYL. CDR3 DNA: TGTGCCAGTAGTATAGTTCAGGGCGGAGATACGCAGTATCTT.